The clone carrying this T cell receptor beta chain was counted between two and nine times. Its antigen is as yet unknown. The entry originates in a study of blood T cells in healthy people across ages. Study-level results: Strongly correlated with naive T cell percentage was TCR beta diversity.

Using a J-beta primer mix together with a sample-barcoded 5' primer, a second PCR was run for roughly 7 to 12 cycles. From each sample, at least 2.5 million paired-end reads containing CDR3 were obtained. MiXCR, run by TCRdb on the 5' RACE reads, gives a single entry per CDR3 protein. This repertoire shows fewer than 2 million distinct CDR3 sequences, roughly two fifths found once; its top ten account for about 23%. Germline V gives CDR1 MDHEN, CDR2 SYDVKM. There are 15 residues in the CDR3. With V trimmed by 2 bases and J by 1 base, 3 bases remained unmatched. This receptor was identified in a human donor in good health. V is TRBV28 and J is TRBJ1-1; 8 bases are a match to TRBD1. What was sequenced was blood. CDR3: CASSLQGARNTEAFF. The CDR3 DNA reads as TGTGCCAGCAGTTTACAGGGGGCTAGGAACACTGAAGCTTTCTTT.